This T cell receptor beta chain derives from a study of T cells in Graves' hyperthyroidism and ophthalmopathy. A note on this clonotype: This may be a read error, as it is one base from a much larger clone.

Diagnostic decisions used clinical symptoms, serum thyroxine and TRAb, thyroid ultrasound and orbital computed tomography. PBMCs stemmed from less than 13 ml fresh peripheral blood. Authors of the study amplified TCR beta CDR3 regions from RNA transcripts. When the TCR CDR3 underwent first-round RT-PCR, the HTBI primer set was used. TCRdb passed the multiplex PCR reads through MiXCR, listing each CDR3 protein once. The sample records 480,000 or so distinct CDR3 sequences, over 13% being singletons. Looked up from germline, CDR1 is LNHDA and CDR2 is SQIVND (reference sequence). This CDR3 comprises 14 residues.

The chain employs TRBV19 and TRBJ2-7, with a possible D match to TRBD2 (5 bases). The sequenced material came from blood. The source of this sequence is a woman in her late teens or twenties with Graves' hyperthyroidism. CDR3 in amino acids: CASGIGLSDYEQYF. DNA of the CDR3: TGTGCCAGTGGTATAGGCCTTAGCGACTACGAGCAGTACTTC.